The rows below give T cell receptor beta chains drawn from one sample of a study of cytomegalovirus exposure and HLA in healthy donors. The assay was immunoSEQ multiplex PCR, and TCRdb's table has in-frame clones only and misses some. The sample shows 100,000 to 120,000 clones, over 70% of them seen only once. Sequences were obtained from PBMCs. These receptors were obtained from a male donor in good health and CMV-seronegative. Both conserved end residues are trimmed from each CDR3. D genes are given only for firm matches.

>TRBJ1-3|TRBV7-2|NA
ASSLVPGFSGNTIY
>TRBJ1-5|TRBV15|NA
ATSRDSSNQPQH
>TRBJ2-2|TRBV9|TRBD1
ASSVTGQGNTGELF
>TRBJ2-1|TRBV5-1|TRBD2
ASSRAGTSGSNEQF
>TRBJ2-1|TRBV11-3|TRBD2
ASSRGGNEQF
>TRBJ2-2|TRBV7-9|NA
ASSPQLAARGTGELF
>TRBJ1-1|TRBV10-3|NA
AISESPGNTEAF
>TRBJ2-3|TRBV5-1|TRBD2
ASSLTAGEGTQY
>TRBJ2-6|TRBV7-3|NA
ASSFLPETLQGTPGANVLT
>TRBJ1-4|TRBV6-6|NA
ASSYSSEKLF
>TRBJ2-7|TRBV5-4|TRBD1
ASSFDRGAYEQY
>TRBJ2-5|TRBV7-9|TRBD1
ASRRGQQETQY
>TRBJ2-7|TRBV28|TRBD2
ASSPTGPGLAGVVSYEQY
>TRBJ2-1|TRBV27|NA
ASSWGVNEQF
>TRBJ1-2|TRBV27|TRBD1
ATTRTGGSTNYGYT
>TRBJ2-2|TRBV19|NA
ASSPQGFPGELF
>TRBJ1-2|TRBV7-9|TRBD1
ASSLPRTGVNYGYT
>TRBJ2-3|TRBV2|NA
ASGAGPRDTQY
>TRBJ2-6|TRBV4-3|TRBD1
ASSQEGDSSGANVLT
>TRBJ2-3|TRBV9|TRBD1
ASSPTGGSTDTQY
>TRBJ2-2|TRBV4-1|NA
ASSQVQGGSTGELF
>TRBJ1-2|TRBV5-4|NA
ASSSQYSYGYT
>TRBJ1-4|TRBV2|TRBD1
ASSPGQGATNEKLF
>TRBJ1-2|TRBV13|TRBD1
ASSPTGEGNYGYT
>TRBJ1-2|TRBV6-4|NA
ASSMTGVYGYT
>TRBJ2-1|TRBV19|NA
ASSIVRGNEQF
>TRBJ1-1|TRBV18|NA
ASSRDTEAF
>TRBJ1-2|TRBV7-9|NA
ASSFGQSNTHGYT
>TRBJ2-3|TRBV2|TRBD2
ASSEAGRVSPNTDTQY
>TRBJ1-1|TRBV5-4|NA
ASSFAGRNTEAF
>TRBJ1-5|TRBV5-6|NA
ASSLRGQPQH
>TRBJ2-7|TRBV19|NA
ASSVSGHEQY
>TRBJ2-1|TRBV14|NA
ASGQDYVEQF
>TRBJ2-5|TRBV7-2|NA
ASSPLNTETQY
>TRBJ2-7|TRBV5-1|TRBD2
ASSIIAGAPYEQY